The 22 T cell receptor beta chains in this list originate from one sample, sequenced in a study of metastatic and nonmetastatic thyroid tumors. TCRdb redid the clone calls on the PCR reads using MiXCR. The data show some 8,400 clones, around 30% seen once. Thyroid surgery was preceded by no treatment in any patient. Sequencing input: tumor tissue. The source of these receptors is a male donor with papillary thyroid cancer or a benign thyroid nodule (not recorded which). Some clones in this sample may be carry-over from other donors' samples.

This clone qualifies as medium-sized (0.01 to 0.1%). CDR3 amino acids: CASSLLGAGGGGEQFF. The CDR3 bases are TGTGCCAGCAGTTTATTGGGAGCGGGAGGGGGGGGTGAGCAGTTCTTC. This chain uses TRBV27 with TRBJ2-1; TRBD2 aligns across 10 bases. Unmatched junction bases numbered 9, after V lost 1 base and J lost 9 bases. The CDR3 covers 16 residues. Looked up from germline, CDR1 is MNHEY and CDR2 is SMNVEV (reference sequence).

The rearrangement uses TRBV7-3 and TRBJ1-6, with 7 bases that match TRBD1. V dropped 5 bases and J dropped 7; count of bases not matched to a gene: 2. CDR3 length: 13 residues. Germline V CDR1 and CDR2: SGHTA, FQGTGA. CDR3 DNA: TGTGCCAGCAGCGACAGGGCCAATTCACCCCTCCACTTT. It translates to CASSDRANSPLHF.

This clone is classed as medium-sized. This chain connects TRBV7-9 to TRBJ2-7; perhaps TRBD2 as D (5 bases). V shed 8 bases and J shed 3 bases, with 14 bases lying between them. Per germline, CDR1 SEHNR and CDR2 FQNEAQ (reference sequence). This CDR3 contains 13 residues. The CDR3: CASEPFGVYEQYF. The CDR3 DNA is TGTGCCAGCGAACCCTTCGGGGTCTACGAGCAGTACTTC.

This clone was seen more than once but under ten times. The J gene is TRBJ2-7, the V gene TRBV20-1, with a tentative D call TRBD2 (5 bases). V lost 0 bases, J lost 2 bases, and 14 bases lay in between. The CDR3 sequence is 15 residues long. The germline CDR1 and CDR2 sequences are DFQATT and SNEGSKA (reference sequence). The CDR3 DNA is TGCAGTGCTAGAGATGGAGAGGGTATCCCCTACGAGCAGTACTTC. As protein: CSARDGEGIPYEQYF.

A few counts support this clone. An end of the junction does not agree with germline; a read error may underlie this. The chain carries TRBV9 and TRBJ1-5; D not resolved. This CDR3 is 9 amino acids long. Germline CDR1 is SGDLS and CDR2 is YYNGEE. CDR3 DNA: TGTGCCGCGCAGGATAGCGGGAATTTT. This gives the protein CAAQDSGNF. Looking up the rest from reference TRBV9 and TRBJ1-5 gives the full variable domain: DSGVTQTPKHLITATGQRVTLRCSPRSGDLSVYWYQQSLDQGLQFLIQYYNGEERAKGNILERFSAQQFPDLHSELNLSSLELGDSALYFCAAQDSGNFGDGTRLSIL.

This clone was seen more than once but under ten times. The V gene is TRBV28, the J gene TRBJ2-7; D gene ambiguous. The CDR3 has 14 residues. The V gene's germline CDR1 is MDHEN and CDR2 SYDVKM. Trimming took off 0 bases at V and 1 base at J, with 7 bases between the two ends. CDR3 in DNA: TGTGCCAGCAGTTTATGGCACCGATCCTACGAGCAGTACTTC. Protein sequence: CASSLWHRSYEQYF.

This clone showed up just a few times. V and J are TRBV5-1 and TRBJ1-1; D unclear. The V gene's germline CDR1 is SGHRS and CDR2 YFSETQ. V was trimmed by 4 bases and J by 4 bases, leaving 11 bases between them. The CDR3 is 13 amino acids. CDR3 nucleotide sequence: TGCGCCAGCAGCATTTCGTATGGCACTGAAGCTTTCTTT. Translating gives CASSISYGTEAFF.

The chain uses TRBV12-3 or TRBV12-4 and TRBJ2-1, with 7 bases identical to TRBD1. With V trimmed by 6 bases and J by 8 bases, 10 bases remained unmatched. CDR3 size: 14 residues. The CDR3: CASSGQAPRDEQFF. The CDR3 DNA follows: TGTGCCAGCAGCGGACAGGCCCCTCGTGATGAGCAGTTCTTC.

V usage is TRBV6-4 and J usage is TRBJ1-6; D gene unclear. The CDR3 runs 13 residues. The V gene's germline CDR1 is MRHNA and CDR2 SNTAGT. The germline V and J ends were trimmed by 5 bases and 8 bases, with 10 bases remaining between them. The CDR3 coding sequence is TGTGCCAGCAGTCAGTTCCGGGATTCACCCCTCCACTTT. Residues: CASSQFRDSPLHF.

This clone was recorded many times. The chain joins TRBV20-1 to TRBJ2-5; 10 nucleotides line up with TRBD2. Germline V gene data show CDR1 as DFQATT and CDR2 as SNEGSKA (reference sequence). Trimming at V came to 1 base and at J to 7 bases, leaving 12 bases not matched to a gene. This CDR3 has 16 residues. The CDR3 region is CSARADSGGFEWTQYF. The CDR3 bases are TGCAGTGCTAGAGCGGATAGCGGGGGGTTTGAGTGGACCCAGTACTTC.

The chain links TRBV30 to TRBJ2-3; D is possibly TRBD1 (5 bases). CDR1 and CDR2 from the germline V gene are GTSNPN and SVGIG (reference sequence). The CDR3 runs 16 residues. The ends were cut back, 1 base at V and 1 base at J, with 15 bases in the middle. CDR3 DNA sequence: TGTGCCTGGAGTGGAAAGGGGATAATTGGCACAGATACGCAGTATTTT. It encodes CAWSGKGIIGTDTQYF.

As for this clone: Germline is not matched at one junction end, which may reflect a read error. This rearrangement joins TRBV6-1 to TRBJ1-1, with TRBD1 identical over 7 bases. This CDR3 is built from 16 residues. Germline CDR1 reads MNHNS; CDR2 reads SASEGT. The chain's CDR3 is CASKGTVTGARTETFF. In DNA, the CDR3 is TGTGCCAGCAAGGGGACAGTAACAGGGGCTAGGACTGAAACTTTCTTT.

This clone showed up many times. V usage is TRBV20-1 and J usage is TRBJ1-2; 9 bases map to TRBD1. The junction had 7 bases not matched to a gene; V was cut back by 2 bases and J by 6 bases. Germline CDR1 DFQATT, CDR2 SNEGSKA (reference sequence). The CDR3 is 14 amino acids. In nucleotides, the CDR3 is TGCAGTGCTAGACCGGGACAGGGAGTGGATGGCTACACCTTC. Its translation: CSARPGQGVDGYTF.

This chain uses TRBV12-3 or TRBV12-4 with TRBJ2-7; 12 bases map to TRBD2. Trimming took 8 bases from V and 2 from J; bases not matched to a gene: 7. The CDR3 spans 15 residues. The CDR3 DNA sequence: TGTGCCAGCGCCACGGGACTAGCGGGCCCCTACGAGCAGTACTTC. Amino acids: CASATGLAGPYEQYF.

This clone has a handful of counts. The CDR3 DNA follows: TGTGCCAGCAATTCAGGGGCCGACACAGATACGCAGTATTTT. Translation: CASNSGADTDTQYF. The V gene is TRBV6-5, the J gene TRBJ2-3, with a tentative D call TRBD1 (6 bases). Deletions cut 7 bases from V and 2 bases from J, with 13 bases between. The CDR3 consists of 14 residues. Germline values: CDR1 MNHEY, CDR2 SVGAGI.

This clone occurred a few times. The chain joins TRBV10-3 to TRBJ2-7; D is uncertain. V lost 5 bases and J lost 7, with 15 bases in between. The CDR3 totals 13 residues. Germline V lookup: CDR1 ENHRY, CDR2 SYGVKD. Here the CDR3 reads CAISPAPRWEQYF. Written as DNA, the CDR3 is TGTGCCATCAGTCCCGCCCCCCGCTGGGAGCAGTACTTC.

In its sample, this clone was seen a few times. The chain joins TRBV6-1 to TRBJ2-5, with 8 bases identical to TRBD2. With V trimmed by 9 bases and J by 5 bases, 8 bases remained unmatched. Per the germline V gene, CDR1 is MNHNS and CDR2 is SASEGT. This CDR3 is 13 amino acids long. CDR3 residues: CASQAGARETQYF. The CDR3 DNA sequence: TGTGCCAGTCAAGCGGGAGCGCGGGAGACCCAGTACTTC.

This clone was recorded a few times. The chain combines TRBV20-1 with TRBJ2-3, with D possibly being TRBD2 (5 bases). The CDR3 consists of 13 residues. V lost 1 base, J lost 6 bases, and 11 bases lay in between. Germline values: CDR1 DFQATT, CDR2 SNEGSKA (reference sequence). CDR3 bases: TGCAGTGCTAGAGGGCCCGGGAAGGATACGCAGTATTTT. It translates to CSARGPGKDTQYF.

DNA of the CDR3: TGCAGTGCTACACCACTACTAGCGGGGGTTCTAGATACGCAGTATTTT. Encoded protein: CSATPLLAGVLDTQYF. The rearrangement uses TRBV20-1 and TRBJ2-3, with 11 bases fitting TRBD2. The CDR3 sequence is 16 residues long. Germline lookup yields CDR1 DFQATT and CDR2 SNEGSKA (reference sequence). V was pared by 4 bases and J by 5 bases, with 11 bases of the junction left unmatched.

This clone turned up a few times. J is TRBJ1-1 and V is TRBV6-1, with a tentative D call TRBD1 (6 bases). The CDR3 spans 14 residues. Trimming removed 7 bases from V and 11 bases from J, with 23 bases in between. CDR1 and CDR2 from the germline V gene are MNHNS and SASEGT. The CDR3 region has the DNA TGTGCCAGCACTTTACGAGACAGGAGCCTTGATGCTTTCTTT. It codes for CASTLRDRSLDAFF.

Judged by abundance, this clone is medium-sized. The CDR3 DNA reads as TGTGCCAGCAGTATGGGACAGTTGAACACTGAAGCTTTCTTT. Amino acid sequence: CASSMGQLNTEAFF. This chain uses TRBV5-6 with TRBJ1-1; the match to TRBD1 covers 7 bases. This CDR3 region has 14 residues. After removal of 5 bases from V and 0 bases from J, the junction contained 4 bases not matched to a gene. Germline assignment: CDR1 SGHDT and CDR2 YYEEEE.

This clone came up a few times. The V and J genes are TRBV6-1 and TRBJ1-2; TRBD1 matches 11 bases. CDR3 length: 17 amino acids. Germline V lookup: CDR1 MNHNS, CDR2 SASEGT. J lost 3 bases, V lost 4 bases, and 10 bases had no gene match. CDR3 in amino acids: CASSGTGGSPLDYGYTF. CDR3 coding DNA: TGTGCCAGCAGTGGGACAGGGGGCTCCCCATTGGACTATGGCTACACCTTC.